These 15 T cell receptor beta chains were sequenced from one sample in a study of monozygotic twins with inflammatory bowel disease. TCRdb re-called the 5' RACE reads and shows each CDR3 protein once, DNA omitted. This listing includes about 300,000 distinct CDR3 sequences. The sequenced sample consisted of blood. These receptors were taken from a human donor with ulcerative colitis or Crohn's disease, or a healthy co-twin of an affected twin (not recorded which).

The chain recombines TRBV7-3 with TRBJ2-7; TCRdb's D call, TRBD1, is unchecked because there is no DNA. Germline-derived CDR1 and CDR2 are SGHTA and FQGTGA. The CDR3 is 17 amino acids. The CDR3 here is CASSKTGGGPVAYEQYF.

The chain employs TRBV7-9 and TRBJ2-5; there is no DNA to check the TCRdb D call of TRBD1. The CDR3 is 15 residues long. Germline V CDR1 and CDR2: SEHNR, FQNEAQ (reference sequence). The CDR3 reads CASSVGPVLQETQYF. Full variable domain (missing parts from reference TRBV7-9 and TRBJ2-5): DTGVSQNPRHKITKRGQNVTFRCDPISEHNRLYWYRQTLGQGPEFLTYFQNEAQLEKSRLLSDRFSAERPKGSFSTLEIQRTEQGDSAMYLCASSVGPVLQETQYFGPGTRLLVL.

The chain employs TRBV7-2 and TRBJ1-5. The CDR3 length is 13 residues. From germline, CDR1 is SGHTA and CDR2 FQGNSA. CDR3 protein: CASSLRLDQPQHF.

The chain recombines TRBV6-1 with TRBJ2-7; TCRdb calls TRBD1, which cannot be checked without DNA. Looked up from germline, CDR1 is MNHNS and CDR2 is SASEGT. The CDR3 has 15 residues. The chain's CDR3 is CASSEDPWSSYEQYF.

The chain has TRBV12-3 or TRBV12-4 and TRBJ2-7; TCRdb picks TRBD2, but there is no DNA to check that call. The CDR3 length is 15 residues. CDR3 loop: CASSFRASGTHEQYF.

The chain carries TRBV27 and TRBJ2-7; TCRdb reports TRBD2, a call that lacks DNA to check it against. This CDR3 comprises 15 residues. Germline-derived CDR1 and CDR2 are MNHEY and SMNVEV (reference sequence). The CDR3 reads CASSKPGLAVDEQYF.

J is TRBJ2-5 and V is TRBV7-6. Germline CDR1 is SGHVS and CDR2 is FNYEAQ. The CDR3 totals 13 residues. CDR3 residues: CASSLAPKETQYF.

The rearrangement uses TRBV7-2 and TRBJ2-1. Germline V gene lookup returns CDR1 SGHTA and CDR2 FQGNSA. The CDR3 is 16 residues long. CDR3 protein: CASSLINRGLYNEQSF.

V gene TRBV7-3 combines with J gene TRBJ2-3; TCRdb outputs TRBD1, but without DNA this stays unchecked. Germline loops: CDR1 SGHTA, CDR2 FQGTGA. The CDR3 runs 17 residues. CDR3 sequence: CASSSMNRGEVEDTQYF.

This chain joins TRBV20-1 and TRBJ2-7; TCRdb names TRBD1, which stays unverified in the absence of DNA. Per the germline V gene, CDR1 is DFQATT and CDR2 is SNEGSKA (reference sequence). The length of the CDR3 is 15 residues. CDR3 amino acids: CSAPSPGYTVYEQYF.

The chain employs TRBV5-1 and TRBJ2-3; TCRdb gives TRBD2 as the D gene, but with no DNA this cannot be confirmed. Germline loops: CDR1 SGHRS, CDR2 YFSETQ. The CDR3 consists of 16 residues. CDR3 loop: CASSLGTSGTTDTQYF.

The CDR3 here is CASSSPPSGGLNYNEQFF. The rearrangement uses TRBV5-1 and TRBJ2-1; the D gene TCRdb calls, TRBD2, cannot be checked with no DNA. The germline V gene encodes CDR1 SGHRS and CDR2 YFSETQ. The CDR3 length is 18 residues.

The chain links TRBV29-1 to TRBJ2-7; TCRdb gives TRBD1 as the D gene, but with no DNA this cannot be confirmed. The germline V gene has CDR1 SQVTM and CDR2 ANQGSEA. The CDR3 contains 14 residues. The CDR3 loop reads CSVEVRGKSYEQYF.

The rearrangement links TRBV4-3 to TRBJ2-3; TCRdb's D call, TRBD1, is unchecked because there is no DNA. The CDR3 is 13 residues long. Germline loops: CDR1 LGHNA, CDR2 YSLEER. The CDR3: CASSQDDGGTQYF.

The V call is TRBV20-1, the J call TRBJ2-7; absent DNA, TCRdb's TRBD1 call cannot be checked. CDR3 length: 13 residues. Germline-derived CDR1 and CDR2 are DFQATT and SNEGSKA (reference sequence). CDR3 sequence reads: CSAPGPEGYEQYF.